Listed below are T cell receptor beta chains from one sample, sequenced in a study of T cell responses to AZD1222 COVID-19 vaccine. Assay: immunoSEQ multiplex PCR; the TCRdb copy retains only in-frame clones and omits some. Among about 75,000 clones listed, roughly 88% were seen once. The source was peripheral blood, collected 28 days after the second dose of the MenACWY control vaccine. The receptors derive from an adult who received the MenACWY meningococcal vaccine as a control. Each CDR3 is given with its conserved first and last residue. A D gene is named only where the DNA matches it firmly. A clone size is listed for some rows: how often the clone was seen (once, few, many), or a class if it is expanded.

cdr3_length: 15
j_call: TRBJ1-5
v_call: TRBV19
d_call: .
clone_size: .
cdr3_nt: TGTGCCAGTAGTATCGGGTCCTCCGGGAATCAGCCCCAGCATTTT
cdr3_aa: CASSIGSSGNQPQHF

cdr3_length: 16
j_call: TRBJ1-5
v_call: TRBV2
d_call: .
clone_size: .
cdr3_nt: TGTGCCAGCAGTGATCGTCGGGCCGCCGGCAATCAGCCCCAGCATTTT
cdr3_aa: CASSDRRAAGNQPQHF

cdr3_length: 12
j_call: TRBJ2-3
v_call: TRBV5-6
d_call: .
clone_size: .
cdr3_nt: TGTGCCAGCAGCTCCCCTAGCGCGGAAAGGTATTTT
cdr3_aa: CASSSPSAERYF

cdr3_length: 12
j_call: TRBJ2-2
v_call: TRBV7-3
d_call: .
clone_size: .
cdr3_nt: TGTGCCAGCAGCTTCGGACCCGGGGAGCTGTTTTTT
cdr3_aa: CASSFGPGELFF

cdr3_length: 14
j_call: TRBJ1-6
v_call: TRBV28
d_call: .
clone_size: .
cdr3_nt: TGTGCCAGCAGCCCCGAAGGGGAAATTTCACCCCTCCACTTT
cdr3_aa: CASSPEGEISPLHF

cdr3_length: 15
j_call: TRBJ1-2
v_call: TRBV5-1
d_call: TRBD1
clone_size: .
cdr3_nt: TGCGCCAGCAGCTTTAGGACAGGGGGCGGCTATGGCTACACCTTC
cdr3_aa: CASSFRTGGGYGYTF

cdr3_length: 15
j_call: TRBJ1-1
v_call: TRBV19
d_call: .
clone_size: .
cdr3_nt: TGTGCCAGTAGTCAGGCATCCGGGGGATATACTGAAGCTTTCTTT
cdr3_aa: CASSQASGGYTEAFF

cdr3_length: 13
j_call: TRBJ2-7
v_call: TRBV6-1
d_call: TRBD1
clone_size: once
cdr3_nt: TGTGCCAGCGGGGGATGGACAGGCAGCGAGCAGTACTTC
cdr3_aa: CASGGWTGSEQYF

cdr3_length: 15
j_call: TRBJ1-1
v_call: TRBV7-9
d_call: .
clone_size: few
cdr3_nt: TGTGCCAGCAGCCCACGACAGACTGAGGACACTGAAGCTTTCTTT
cdr3_aa: CASSPRQTEDTEAFF

cdr3_length: 12
j_call: TRBJ2-5
v_call: TRBV11-3
d_call: .
clone_size: .
cdr3_nt: TGTGCCAGCAGCTTTCGAAACGGGGCCCAGTACTTC
cdr3_aa: CASSFRNGAQYF

cdr3_length: 18
j_call: TRBJ2-3
v_call: TRBV6-6
d_call: TRBD2
clone_size: .
cdr3_nt: TGTGCCAGCAGTCAAACTAGCGGGGGTTACGAGAGCACAGATACGCAGTATTTT
cdr3_aa: CASSQTSGGYESTDTQYF

cdr3_length: 13
j_call: TRBJ1-4
v_call: TRBV7-2
d_call: .
clone_size: .
cdr3_nt: TGTGCCAGCAGCCGAGACGGGAATGAAAAACTGTTTTTT
cdr3_aa: CASSRDGNEKLFF

cdr3_length: 15
j_call: TRBJ1-4
v_call: TRBV6-1
d_call: .
clone_size: .
cdr3_nt: TGTGCCAGCAGTGAGGCGGGGAGCCTAAATGAAAAACTGTTTTTT
cdr3_aa: CASSEAGSLNEKLFF

cdr3_length: 14
j_call: TRBJ2-2
v_call: TRBV5-8
d_call: .
clone_size: .
cdr3_nt: TGTGCCAGCAGCTTGGCAGGGCTCACCGGGGAGCTGTTTTTT
cdr3_aa: CASSLAGLTGELFF

cdr3_length: 13
j_call: TRBJ1-1
v_call: TRBV6-6
d_call: .
clone_size: few
cdr3_nt: TGTGCCAGCAGACCCGGGATCAACACTGAAGCTTTCTTT
cdr3_aa: CASRPGINTEAFF

cdr3_length: 12
j_call: TRBJ2-1
v_call: TRBV6-5
d_call: .
clone_size: .
cdr3_nt: TGTGCCAGCAGCACCGGGGGCCCTGAGCAGTTCTTC
cdr3_aa: CASSTGGPEQFF

cdr3_length: 14
j_call: TRBJ1-1
v_call: TRBV7-9
d_call: .
clone_size: .
cdr3_nt: TGTGCCAGCAGCTTGCAGGGGCGGAACACTGAAGCTTTCTTT
cdr3_aa: CASSLQGRNTEAFF

cdr3_length: 15
j_call: TRBJ2-7
v_call: TRBV7-2
d_call: .
clone_size: .
cdr3_nt: TGTGCCAGCAGCTCAAATTGGGGGCCGACCTACGAGCAGTACTTC
cdr3_aa: CASSSNWGPTYEQYF

cdr3_length: 14
j_call: TRBJ2-1
v_call: TRBV7-2
d_call: .
clone_size: once
cdr3_nt: TGTGCCAGCAGCTTGAGTCAGCTAAACAATGAGCAGTTCTTC
cdr3_aa: CASSLSQLNNEQFF

cdr3_length: 13
j_call: TRBJ1-1
v_call: TRBV30
d_call: .
clone_size: .
cdr3_nt: TGTGCCTGGAGTGTATTGAGAAACACTGAAGCTTTCTTT
cdr3_aa: CAWSVLRNTEAFF

cdr3_length: 13
j_call: TRBJ1-5
v_call: TRBV6-5
d_call: .
clone_size: .
cdr3_nt: TGTGCCAGCAACCCTACGGGGAATCAGCCCCAGCATTTT
cdr3_aa: CASNPTGNQPQHF

cdr3_length: 16
j_call: TRBJ1-3
v_call: TRBV6-5
d_call: TRBD1
clone_size: few
cdr3_nt: TGTGCCAGCAGTTCGATATCCGGGACAGCTGGAAACACCATATATTTT
cdr3_aa: CASSSISGTAGNTIYF

cdr3_length: 16
j_call: TRBJ2-2
v_call: TRBV19
d_call: .
clone_size: .
cdr3_nt: TGTGCCAGTAGTATTGCCCTAGCGTTACCCACCGGGGAGCTGTTTTTT
cdr3_aa: CASSIALALPTGELFF

cdr3_length: 17
j_call: TRBJ2-3
v_call: TRBV6-2/TRBV6-3
d_call: TRBD2
clone_size: .
cdr3_nt: TGTGCCAGCAGTTTGGGTCTACGGGGGGGCCGTTCAGATACGCAGTATTTT
cdr3_aa: CASSLGLRGGRSDTQYF

cdr3_length: 15
j_call: TRBJ1-1
v_call: TRBV5-4
d_call: .
clone_size: .
cdr3_nt: TGTGCCAGCAGCTCATCCGGGACCAAGAACGCTGAAGCTTTCTTT
cdr3_aa: CASSSSGTKNAEAFF

cdr3_length: 13
j_call: TRBJ1-2
v_call: TRBV29-1
d_call: TRBD1
clone_size: .
cdr3_nt: TGCAGCGTAGGCGAGACAGGGTCCGATGGCTACACCTTC
cdr3_aa: CSVGETGSDGYTF

cdr3_length: 14
j_call: TRBJ2-5
v_call: TRBV19
d_call: .
clone_size: .
cdr3_nt: TGTGCCAGTAGTCCCCTAGACAGCGAAGAGACCCAGTACTTC
cdr3_aa: CASSPLDSEETQYF

cdr3_length: 11
j_call: TRBJ1-2
v_call: TRBV6-5
d_call: .
clone_size: .
cdr3_nt: TGTGCCAGCAGTGACTCCTATGGCTACACCTTC
cdr3_aa: CASSDSYGYTF

cdr3_length: 14
j_call: TRBJ1-1
v_call: TRBV14
d_call: .
clone_size: .
cdr3_nt: TGTGCCAGCAGCCGAACCGGACGGGGAACTGAAGCTTTCTTT
cdr3_aa: CASSRTGRGTEAFF

cdr3_length: 13
j_call: TRBJ2-2
v_call: TRBV7-9
d_call: .
clone_size: .
cdr3_nt: TGTGCCAGCAGCTTACCGGGGGTCGGGGAGCTGTTTTTT
cdr3_aa: CASSLPGVGELFF

cdr3_length: 18
j_call: TRBJ1-6
v_call: TRBV5-1
d_call: .
clone_size: .
cdr3_nt: TGCGCCAGCAGCTTGAGGGGGTCCCCGGACATCTATAATTCACCCCTCCACTTT
cdr3_aa: CASSLRGSPDIYNSPLHF

cdr3_length: 17
j_call: TRBJ2-2
v_call: TRBV10-3
d_call: TRBD1
clone_size: .
cdr3_nt: TGTGCCATCAGACCGGGACAGGGGGATTTAGTAGCCGGGGAGCTGTTTTTT
cdr3_aa: CAIRPGQGDLVAGELFF

cdr3_length: 16
j_call: TRBJ1-6
v_call: TRBV6-1
d_call: TRBD1
clone_size: .
cdr3_nt: TGTGCCAGCAGTGAGGACAGGGGGCGAAATAATTCACCCCTCCACTTT
cdr3_aa: CASSEDRGRNNSPLHF

cdr3_length: 18
j_call: TRBJ2-7
v_call: TRBV5-1
d_call: TRBD1
clone_size: .
cdr3_nt: TGCGCCAGCAGCTTTGGACCCTTCGGGACAGGGGGCTCCTACGAGCAGTACTTC
cdr3_aa: CASSFGPFGTGGSYEQYF

cdr3_length: 12
j_call: TRBJ1-6
v_call: TRBV12-3/TRBV12-4
d_call: .
clone_size: .
cdr3_nt: TGTGCCAGCAGTTTATTTGGTTCACCCCTCCACTTT
cdr3_aa: CASSLFGSPLHF

cdr3_length: 14
j_call: TRBJ2-3
v_call: TRBV6-5
d_call: TRBD1
clone_size: .
cdr3_nt: TGTGCCGGGACCCGGGACAGGGACACAGATACGCAGTATTTT
cdr3_aa: CAGTRDRDTDTQYF

cdr3_length: 16
j_call: TRBJ1-6
v_call: TRBV7-2
d_call: .
clone_size: .
cdr3_nt: TGTGCCAGCAGCTTAGCGCCCGCAGGGAGTAATTCACCCCTCCACTTT
cdr3_aa: CASSLAPAGSNSPLHF

cdr3_length: 12
j_call: TRBJ2-5
v_call: TRBV2
d_call: .
clone_size: .
cdr3_nt: TGTGCCAGCAGTGAACGCGGGGAGACCCAGTACTTC
cdr3_aa: CASSERGETQYF

cdr3_length: 15
j_call: TRBJ1-3
v_call: TRBV29-1
d_call: .
clone_size: .
cdr3_nt: TGCAGCGTTGAAGGTCCCGCAGGGGACGGAAACACCATATATTTT
cdr3_aa: CSVEGPAGDGNTIYF

cdr3_length: 15
j_call: TRBJ1-1
v_call: TRBV5-5
d_call: .
clone_size: .
cdr3_nt: TGTGCCAGCAGCGGAGGACAGATTCCGAACACTGAAGCTTTCTTT
cdr3_aa: CASSGGQIPNTEAFF

cdr3_length: 17
j_call: TRBJ2-7
v_call: TRBV18
d_call: TRBD1
clone_size: .
cdr3_nt: TGTGCCAGCTCACCACCGACAAGAGACAGGGGCTCCTACGAGCAGTACTTC
cdr3_aa: CASSPPTRDRGSYEQYF

cdr3_length: 16
j_call: TRBJ2-6
v_call: TRBV12-2
d_call: .
clone_size: .
cdr3_nt: TGTGCAAGTCGCTTATTTGGGGCGCGCGGGGCCAACGTCCTGACTTTC
cdr3_aa: CASRLFGARGANVLTF

cdr3_length: 15
j_call: TRBJ1-4
v_call: TRBV6-5
d_call: .
clone_size: once
cdr3_nt: TGTGCCAGCAGCCGGGACGACGGCCGTTGGGGAAAACTGTTTTTT
cdr3_aa: CASSRDDGRWGKLFF

cdr3_length: 12
j_call: TRBJ2-2
v_call: TRBV29-1
d_call: .
clone_size: .
cdr3_nt: TGCAGCGTTAGGACGGACACCGGGGAGCTGTTTTTT
cdr3_aa: CSVRTDTGELFF

cdr3_length: 13
j_call: TRBJ1-6
v_call: TRBV5-1
d_call: .
clone_size: .
cdr3_nt: TGCGCCAGCAGCCCCGCCGCGGCTTCACCCCTCCACTTT
cdr3_aa: CASSPAAASPLHF

cdr3_length: 8
j_call: TRBJ1-6
v_call: TRBV20-1
d_call: .
clone_size: .
cdr3_nt: TGCAGTCCTTCACCCCTCCACTTT
cdr3_aa: CSPSPLHF

cdr3_length: 16
j_call: TRBJ2-7
v_call: TRBV18
d_call: TRBD2
clone_size: .
cdr3_nt: TGTGCCAGCTCACCATCTCTAGCGGGGGCCGAATACGAGCAGTACTTC
cdr3_aa: CASSPSLAGAEYEQYF

cdr3_length: 14
j_call: TRBJ1-1
v_call: TRBV2
d_call: TRBD1
clone_size: .
cdr3_nt: TGTGCCAGCAACCCGGACAGGGTGAGCACTGAAGCTTTCTTT
cdr3_aa: CASNPDRVSTEAFF

cdr3_length: 13
j_call: TRBJ1-2
v_call: TRBV4-2
d_call: .
clone_size: few
cdr3_nt: TGTGCCAGCAGCCAAGAACAGCGGCATGGCTACACCTTC
cdr3_aa: CASSQEQRHGYTF

cdr3_length: 14
j_call: TRBJ1-2
v_call: TRBV27
d_call: .
clone_size: once
cdr3_nt: TGTGCCAGCACCAAGACAGGAAATCTCTATGGCTACACCTTC
cdr3_aa: CASTKTGNLYGYTF

cdr3_length: 15
j_call: TRBJ1-1
v_call: TRBV4-2
d_call: .
clone_size: .
cdr3_nt: TGTGCCAGCAGCCAAGTACCCTCCCTAGGGGCTGAAGCTTTCTTT
cdr3_aa: CASSQVPSLGAEAFF

cdr3_length: 14
j_call: TRBJ1-5
v_call: TRBV19
d_call: .
clone_size: .
cdr3_nt: TGTGCCAGTAGTATCCGCAGGGAGAATCAGCCCCAGCATTTT
cdr3_aa: CASSIRRENQPQHF

cdr3_length: 12
j_call: TRBJ1-2
v_call: TRBV20-1
d_call: .
clone_size: .
cdr3_nt: TGCAGTGCTAGTAGCGGGGACTATGGCTACACCTTC
cdr3_aa: CSASSGDYGYTF